The 25 T cell receptor beta chains below were found in one sample sequenced in a study of CD8 T cells in ankylosing spondylitis. The study, taken as a whole, reports: Blood from ankylosing spondylitis patients appeared to carry a characteristic roughly 8-variant TCR beta motif.

TCRdb reprocessed the 5' RACE reads with MiXCR, giving one entry per CDR3 protein. The sample has fewer than 750,000 distinct CDR3 sequences; 15% to 20% are singletons. These receptors have no identified antigens. The source material was blood, either unsorted or a sorted T cell fraction (not recorded which). The receptors derive from a male donor with ankylosing spondylitis.

This chain connects TRBV11-2 to TRBJ2-7; TRBD1 or TRBD2 may be the D gene (5 bases each). The CDR3 is 16 amino acids. Germline V gene sequence: CDR1 SGHAT, CDR2 FQNNGV. The V and J ends lost 5 bases and 1 base respectively, with 18 bases between them. The CDR3 DNA is TGTGCCAGCAGCCCCTATCCCGGGGCGTTATCCTACGAGCAGTACTTC. Its protein product is CASSPYPGALSYEQYF.

This clonotype was seen more than once but under ten times. The gene calls are TRBV24-1 and TRBJ1-1; 7 positions agree with TRBD1. Trimming at V came to 5 bases and at J to 3 bases, leaving 11 bases not matched to a gene. The CDR3 extends over 16 amino acids. Germline CDR1 and CDR2: KGHDR and SFDVKD. The CDR3 region has the DNA TGTGCCACCAGTGGTGGAGGGGGCCTGGGGTACACTGAAGCTTTCTTT. Its protein product is CATSGGGGLGYTEAFF.

The chain carries TRBV7-9 and TRBJ2-2; D is unclear. The germline gives CDR1 SEHNR, CDR2 FQNEAQ (reference sequence). With 5 bases removed from V and 5 bases from J, the gap between germline ends came to 9 bases. The CDR3 totals 13 residues. CDR3 region: CASSRMGTGELFF. CDR3 in DNA: TGTGCCAGCAGCCGAATGGGTACCGGGGAGCTGTTTTTT.

This clonotype has only a few counts. V gene TRBV30 combines with J gene TRBJ1-6; no reliable D call. Trimming took off 5 bases at V and 8 bases at J, with 19 bases between the two ends. The CDR3 totals 15 residues. From germline, CDR1 is GTSNPN and CDR2 SVGIG (reference sequence). The CDR3, as DNA: TGTGCCTGGGACTCCCTCCGTGATTGGGATTCACCCCTCCACTTT. Translated: CAWDSLRDWDSPLHF.

The rearrangement uses TRBV3-1 and TRBJ2-7; tentatively, D is TRBD2 (5 bases). V shed 0 bases and J shed 3 bases, with 9 bases lying between them. The CDR3 is 14 amino acids. CDR1 LGHDT and CDR2 YNNKEL come from the germline V gene (reference sequence). CDR3: CASSQEGRVYEQYF. The CDR3 nucleotides are TGTGCCAGCAGCCAAGAAGGGCGGGTCTACGAGCAGTACTTC.

This clonotype was picked up a small number of times. The chain has TRBV7-2 and TRBJ2-1; 13 bases align to TRBD2. Germline CDR1 is SGHTA and CDR2 is FQGNSA. The J segment lost 0 bases and the V segment lost 3 bases, leaving 17 bases of the junction unmatched. CDR3 length: 22 amino acids. The CDR3 DNA sequence: TGTGCCAGCAGCTTTCCGAACCTCTGGACTAGCGGGAGTCTCAGCTCCTACAATGAGCAGTTCTTC. Its protein is CASSFPNLWTSGSLSSYNEQFF.

The gene calls are TRBV20-1 and TRBJ2-3; D unclear. V was pared by 6 bases and J by 6 bases, with 10 bases between. The CDR3 runs to 11 residues. From germline, CDR1 is DFQATT and CDR2 SNEGSKA (reference sequence). CDR3 bases: TGCAGTGCACACCTGGGGGATACGCAGTATTTT. It translates to CSAHLGDTQYF.

This clonotype has just a few counts. The CDR3 coding sequence is TGCGCCAGCAGCCCGGCTGTGACACTGGATCAGCCCCAGCATTTT. Translating gives CASSPAVTLDQPQHF. The chain couples TRBV4-1 to TRBJ1-5; D gene ambiguous. V dropped 4 bases and J dropped 5 bases, with 15 bases sitting between them. This CDR3 spans 15 amino acids. Germline lookup yields CDR1 MGHRA and CDR2 YSYEKL.

This clonotype was seen a handful of times. The chain recombines TRBV5-1 with TRBJ2-1; no definite D call. The CDR3 length is 16 residues. The V end was cut by 1 base, the J end by 5 bases, with 16 bases between. Per germline, CDR1 SGHRS and CDR2 YFSETQ. DNA of the CDR3: TGCGCCAGCAGCTTGTTGGGCGCAGGTGGCAACAATGAGCAGTTCTTC. It specifies CASSLLGAGGNNEQFF.

This chain joins TRBV21-1 and TRBJ2-6; TRBD2 reflects the table's D call only, with no check against the DNA. TRBV21-1 corresponds to a pseudogene. This CDR3 comprises 22 residues. CDR3 protein: CASSKYRGGHTRIRAGANVLTF. CDR3 coding DNA: TGTGCCAGCAGCAAATATAGGGGTGGGCACACAAGGATCCGCGCTGGGGCCAACGTCCTGACTTTC.

The chain links TRBV20-1 to TRBJ2-3; possibly TRBD1 for D (6 bases). Trimming removed 5 bases from V and 1 base from J, with 19 bases in between. Germline V CDR1 and CDR2: DFQATT, SNEGSKA (reference sequence). The CDR3 covers 16 residues. CDR3 loop: CSAYKDRTEGTDTQYF. The CDR3, as DNA: TGCAGTGCTTACAAAGACAGGACGGAGGGCACAGATACGCAGTATTTT.

This clonotype was seen repeatedly, ten times or more. CDR3 sequence: CASSSRRAGSSYNEQFF. The CDR3 nucleotides are TGTGCCAGCAGCTCTCGACGGGCGGGGAGCTCCTACAATGAGCAGTTCTTC. The chain couples TRBV5-6 to TRBJ2-1, with D perhaps TRBD2 (6 bases). CDR1 and CDR2 from the germline V gene are SGHDT and YYEEEE. CDR3 size: 17 residues. The V end was cut by 3 bases, the J end by 0 bases, with 16 bases between.

The gene calls are TRBV5-5 and TRBJ2-1, with TRBD2 matching 10 bases. The CDR3 length is 17 residues. After removal of 6 bases from V and 2 bases from J, the junction contained 11 bases not matched to a gene. Germline V gene data show CDR1 as SGHKS and CDR2 as YYEKEE (reference sequence). CDR3 protein: CASTFLRTSGAYNEQFF. DNA of the CDR3: TGTGCCAGCACCTTTCTACGGACTAGCGGCGCCTACAATGAGCAGTTCTTC.

V gene TRBV5-1 combines with J gene TRBJ1-3, with D perhaps TRBD1 (5 bases). The CDR3 runs 15 residues. V lost 4 bases to trimming and J lost 4 bases, with 15 bases between them. Germline CDR1 SGHRS, CDR2 YFSETQ. The CDR3 DNA sequence: TGCGCCAGCAGCCCCTCAGGGACCCGCGGAAACACCATATATTTT. Translating it yields CASSPSGTRGNTIYF.

The chain combines TRBV6-7 with TRBJ2-7; D might be TRBD2 (6 bases). TRBV6-7 is an ORF, and what it does is uncertain. The CDR3 covers 14 residues. Trimming stripped 5 bases from V and 3 bases from J, with 14 bases between. CDR3 DNA: TGTGCCAGCAGTCACGGGACTTCGGACTACGAGCAGTACTTC. As protein: CASSHGTSDYEQYF.

The genes are TRBV27 and TRBJ2-7; the D gene is possibly TRBD1 (7 bases). V lost 6 bases and J lost 3, with 18 bases in between. The CDR3 loop spans 15 amino acids. Germline lookup yields CDR1 MNHEY and CDR2 SMNVEV (reference sequence). CDR3 in amino acids: CASSSYPGGGYEQYF. Written as DNA, the CDR3 is TGTGCCAGCAGCTCCTACCCAGGGGGAGGCTACGAGCAGTACTTC.

This clonotype has a handful of counts. V and J are TRBV3-1 and TRBJ2-7; D is possibly TRBD1 (6 bases). The V end lost 3 bases, the J end lost 3 bases, and 15 bases lay between the germline ends. The CDR3 consists of 15 residues. CDR1 and CDR2 (germline): LGHDT, YNNKEL (reference sequence). CDR3 amino acids: CASSQLPGHSYEQYF. The CDR3 DNA reads TGTGCCAGCAGCCAGCTACCGGGACACAGCTACGAGCAGTACTTC.

The V and J genes are TRBV6-5 and TRBJ1-1; tentatively, D is TRBD1 (6 bases). CDR1 and CDR2 from the germline V gene are MNHEY and SVGAGI. V was trimmed by 0 bases and J by 1 base, leaving 9 bases between them. The CDR3 length is 15 residues. CDR3 loop: CASSYSPTGNTEAFF. CDR3 bases: TGTGCCAGCAGTTACTCTCCGACAGGGAACACTGAAGCTTTCTTT.

The chain joins TRBV4-1 to TRBJ2-1; 10 bases map to TRBD1. Germline V lookup: CDR1 MGHRA, CDR2 YSYEKL. The V segment lost 0 bases and the J segment 4 bases; nucleotides outside the gene matches: 6. This CDR3 comprises 17 residues. The CDR3 here is CASSQDYRTGGYNEQFF. DNA for the CDR3: TGCGCCAGCAGCCAAGATTATCGGACAGGGGGTTACAATGAGCAGTTCTTC.

This chain connects TRBV20-1 to TRBJ2-5, with D uncertain. This CDR3 region has 10 residues. Trimming left V 5 bases short and J 5 bases short, with 6 bases between. CDR1 is DFQATT and CDR2 is SNEGSKA in the germline V gene (reference sequence). CDR3 sequence reads: CSAEAETQYF. The CDR3 region has the DNA TGCAGTGCTGAAGCGGAGACCCAGTACTTC.

This clonotype was found a few times. The rearrangement joins TRBV20-1 to TRBJ2-4; 7 positions match TRBD1. Germline V lookup: CDR1 DFQATT, CDR2 SNEGSKA (reference sequence). The CDR3 is made up of 16 amino acids. With V trimmed by 3 bases and J by 0 bases, 8 bases remained unmatched. The CDR3 reads CSASTQGVVAKNIQYF. As DNA, the CDR3 is TGCAGTGCTAGTACTCAGGGGGTGGTAGCCAAAAACATTCAGTACTTC.

The rearrangement joins TRBV5-6 to TRBJ1-1, with a tentative D call TRBD1 (5 bases). The ends were cut back, 1 base at V and 5 bases at J, with 15 bases in the middle. The V gene's germline CDR1 is SGHDT and CDR2 YYEEEE. The CDR3 totals 15 residues. Here the CDR3 DNA reads TGTGCCAGCAGCTTGTTTGGGGCGGGCGGGACTGAAGCTTTCTTT. Protein: CASSLFGAGGTEAFF.

DNA for the CDR3: TGCAGTGCTAGAGGGAGCGGGCGGAACACCGGGGAGCTGTTTTTT. It codes for CSARGSGRNTGELFF. The chain recombines TRBV20-1 with TRBJ2-2; the D gene is possibly TRBD2 (6 bases). This CDR3 is 15 amino acids long. The ends were cut back, 1 base at V and 1 base at J, with 10 bases in the middle. Per germline, CDR1 DFQATT and CDR2 SNEGSKA (reference sequence).

This clonotype was detected only a few times. The CDR3 DNA follows: TGTGCCAGCAGCTTTGCGGACAGTTACACTGAAGCTTTCTTT. It yields the protein CASSFADSYTEAFF. The gene calls are TRBV7-2 and TRBJ1-1, with a weak D call TRBD1 (6 bases). Germline CDR1 reads SGHTA; CDR2 reads FQGNSA. Trimming pared 3 bases from V and 3 bases from J, leaving 11 bases between. The CDR3 runs to 14 residues.

This clonotype has ten or more counts. The chain has TRBV30 and TRBJ1-1; D is unresolved. Germline values: CDR1 GTSNPN, CDR2 SVGIG (reference sequence). Trimming removed 2 bases at V and 6 bases at J, with 7 bases between. This CDR3 is 11 amino acids long. The CDR3 DNA reads TGTGCCTGGAGTTGGGAGGCTGAAGCTTTCTTT. This codes for CAWSWEAEAFF.